These T cell receptor beta chains were read from a single sample in a study of T cell repertoires in cytomegalovirus infection. TCRdb redid the calling of the reads with MiXCR, one entry per CDR3 protein. The data hold some 200,000 distinct CDR3 sequences, with around two fifths observed a single time. For these TCRs, the target antigens are not known. Sequences were derived from CD8+ T cells from cultured PBMCs, sampled from culture after CMV antigen stimulation. All receptors derive from a human donor in good health (CMV status not recorded). Some clones in this sample may be carry-over from other donors' samples. Each CDR3 is given with its conserved first and last residue. D genes are given only for firm matches. Some rows mark clone size as missing; the rest say once, few, many or name a class of expanded clone.

clone_size: NA
j_call: TRBJ2-1
d_call: NA
v_call: TRBV7-9
cdr3_nt: TGTGCCAGCAGCTTAGTCTCTCGTTCGGATCCGTATGAGCAGTTCTTC
cdr3_aa: CASSLVSRSDPYEQFF

clone_size: many
j_call: TRBJ2-1
d_call: TRBD2
v_call: TRBV12-3/TRBV12-4
cdr3_nt: TGTGCCAGCAGTTTAGGAGGACTAGCTGAGTACAATGAGCAGTTCTTC
cdr3_aa: CASSLGGLAEYNEQFF

clone_size: few
j_call: TRBJ2-1
d_call: NA
v_call: TRBV12-5
cdr3_nt: TGTGCTAGTGGTCCGGACCGGGGGCCAACCTACAATGAGCAGTTCTTC
cdr3_aa: CASGPDRGPTYNEQFF

clone_size: few
j_call: TRBJ2-7
d_call: TRBD1
v_call: TRBV12-3/TRBV12-4
cdr3_nt: TGTGCCAGCAGTTTAGGGACAGGGGCTTACTACGAGCAGTACTTC
cdr3_aa: CASSLGTGAYYEQYF

clone_size: NA
j_call: TRBJ2-1
d_call: TRBD1
v_call: TRBV11-2
cdr3_nt: TGTGCCAGCACCGTCGACAGGGGGCCTTTTGAGCAGTTCTTC
cdr3_aa: CASTVDRGPFEQFF

clone_size: NA
j_call: TRBJ2-7
d_call: NA
v_call: TRBV11-2
cdr3_nt: TGTGCCAGCAGCTTAGAATGGGGGACCAAATACGAGCAGTACTTC
cdr3_aa: CASSLEWGTKYEQYF

clone_size: NA
j_call: TRBJ1-4
d_call: NA
v_call: TRBV7-2
cdr3_nt: TGTGCCAGCAGCCAAATACAGGGAACTAATGATAAACTGTTTTTT
cdr3_aa: CASSQIQGTNDKLFF

clone_size: NA
j_call: TRBJ2-5
d_call: TRBD2
v_call: TRBV6-2/TRBV6-3
cdr3_nt: TGTGCCAGCAGTTACCCCTCACTAGCGGGGGAGGTGACCCAGTACTTC
cdr3_aa: CASSYPSLAGEVTQYF

clone_size: NA
j_call: TRBJ2-7
d_call: NA
v_call: TRBV20-1
cdr3_nt: TGCAGTGCTAGATCGGACAGACACCCATCCTACGAGCAGTACTTC
cdr3_aa: CSARSDRHPSYEQYF

clone_size: NA
j_call: TRBJ2-5
d_call: TRBD2
v_call: TRBV28
cdr3_nt: TGTGCCAGAAGGTCATCCCATCGGACTAGCATACAAGAGACCCAGTACTTC
cdr3_aa: CARRSSHRTSIQETQYF

clone_size: NA
j_call: TRBJ2-5
d_call: NA
v_call: TRBV28
cdr3_nt: TGTGCCAGCAAAGGCGCGATCCAAGAGACCCAGTACTTC
cdr3_aa: CASKGAIQETQYF

clone_size: few
j_call: TRBJ2-1
d_call: NA
v_call: TRBV7-3
cdr3_nt: TGTGCCAGCGGTTGGGAAAATGAGCAGTTCTTC
cdr3_aa: CASGWENEQFF

clone_size: NA
j_call: TRBJ1-4
d_call: TRBD1
v_call: TRBV28
cdr3_nt: TGTGCCAGCAGTCGAGACAGGGGATCGGTTGAAAAACTGTTTTTT
cdr3_aa: CASSRDRGSVEKLFF

clone_size: NA
j_call: TRBJ2-7
d_call: NA
v_call: TRBV6-1
cdr3_nt: TGTGCCAGCAGGGACCAGACCAGGGCACCCTACGAGCAGTACTTC
cdr3_aa: CASRDQTRAPYEQYF

clone_size: NA
j_call: TRBJ2-1
d_call: NA
v_call: TRBV4-1
cdr3_nt: TGCGCCAGCAGCCAAGAAGCACGGAGCTCCTACAATGAGCAGTTCTTC
cdr3_aa: CASSQEARSSYNEQFF

clone_size: NA
j_call: TRBJ2-1
d_call: NA
v_call: TRBV24-1
cdr3_nt: TGTGCCACCAGTGATTTGATCAATGAGCAGTTCTTC
cdr3_aa: CATSDLINEQFF

clone_size: few
j_call: TRBJ1-2
d_call: NA
v_call: TRBV12-3/TRBV12-4
cdr3_nt: TGTGCCAGCAGCCGACTCCCGGGACACCTAGAGCGGAGCTATGGCTACACCTTC
cdr3_aa: CASSRLPGHLERSYGYTF

clone_size: NA
j_call: TRBJ2-1
d_call: TRBD1
v_call: TRBV11-2
cdr3_nt: TGTGCCAGCAACTTACAGGGGGCGGCAGGGAATGAGCAGTTCTTC
cdr3_aa: CASNLQGAAGNEQFF

clone_size: NA
j_call: TRBJ2-7
d_call: NA
v_call: TRBV19
cdr3_nt: TGTGCCAGTGAGGCAGACTCCTACGAGCAGTACTTC
cdr3_aa: CASEADSYEQYF

clone_size: NA
j_call: TRBJ2-2
d_call: TRBD1
v_call: TRBV28
cdr3_nt: TGTGCCAGTACTTCTCTGGTGACAGGGGGGAACACCGGGGAGCTGTTTTTT
cdr3_aa: CASTSLVTGGNTGELFF

clone_size: NA
j_call: TRBJ2-2
d_call: NA
v_call: TRBV27
cdr3_nt: TGTGCCAGCAGTTTTATCCAACCAATTGAACCGGGGGAGCTGTTTTTT
cdr3_aa: CASSFIQPIEPGELFF

clone_size: NA
j_call: TRBJ1-1
d_call: NA
v_call: TRBV19
cdr3_nt: TGTGCCAGTAGTTCCTTGCTGAGGGGGACTGAAGCTTTCTTT
cdr3_aa: CASSSLLRGTEAFF

clone_size: NA
j_call: TRBJ1-6
d_call: NA
v_call: TRBV5-1
cdr3_nt: TGCGCCAGCAGCAGCTGGGGGGTGGAACGATTCGATTCACCCCTCCACTTT
cdr3_aa: CASSSWGVERFDSPLHF

clone_size: many
j_call: TRBJ1-2
d_call: TRBD1
v_call: TRBV27
cdr3_nt: TGTGCCAGCAGTTTACAGGGGGCCAACTATGGCTACACCTTC
cdr3_aa: CASSLQGANYGYTF

clone_size: few
j_call: TRBJ2-4
d_call: NA
v_call: TRBV27
cdr3_nt: TGTGCCAGCAGTTTAGGGGGACGAAACATTCAGTACTTC
cdr3_aa: CASSLGGRNIQYF

clone_size: few
j_call: TRBJ1-1
d_call: NA
v_call: TRBV27
cdr3_nt: TGTGCCAGCAGGCCCGGACAAATGAACACTGAAGCTTTCTTT
cdr3_aa: CASRPGQMNTEAFF

clone_size: NA
j_call: TRBJ1-1
d_call: NA
v_call: TRBV9
cdr3_nt: TGTGCCAGCAGCGTAGAAGGGAACGCTGAAGCTTTCTTT
cdr3_aa: CASSVEGNAEAFF

clone_size: NA
j_call: TRBJ1-4
d_call: TRBD1
v_call: TRBV19
cdr3_nt: TGTGCCCATAGCGGGACAGGGAGGGATGAAAAACTGTTTTTT
cdr3_aa: CAHSGTGRDEKLFF

clone_size: NA
j_call: TRBJ2-7
d_call: TRBD2
v_call: TRBV15
cdr3_nt: TGTGCCACCAGCAGAGTACTAGCGGGATTCTACGAGCAGTACTTC
cdr3_aa: CATSRVLAGFYEQYF

clone_size: NA
j_call: TRBJ1-1
d_call: NA
v_call: TRBV7-8
cdr3_nt: TGTGCCAGCAGCTTCAGGTGGGATGAAGCTTTCTTT
cdr3_aa: CASSFRWDEAFF

clone_size: few
j_call: TRBJ1-2
d_call: NA
v_call: TRBV6-5
cdr3_nt: TGTGCCAGCAAAGGACAGCTATCTCATGGCTACACCTTC
cdr3_aa: CASKGQLSHGYTF

clone_size: NA
j_call: TRBJ1-2
d_call: NA
v_call: TRBV12-3/TRBV12-4
cdr3_nt: TGTGCCAGCAGTTTAAATTTGGGACCGTACTATGGCTACACCTTC
cdr3_aa: CASSLNLGPYYGYTF

clone_size: NA
j_call: TRBJ2-1
d_call: NA
v_call: TRBV7-9
cdr3_nt: TGTGCCAGCAGCCCGCTTCTGGACGACCCCAATGAGCAGTTCTTC
cdr3_aa: CASSPLLDDPNEQFF

clone_size: many
j_call: TRBJ1-5
d_call: NA
v_call: TRBV7-3
cdr3_nt: TGTGCCAGCAGCTTAAAATTGGGGCCCAATCAGCCCCAGCATTTT
cdr3_aa: CASSLKLGPNQPQHF

clone_size: few
j_call: TRBJ2-7
d_call: TRBD1
v_call: TRBV20-1
cdr3_nt: TGCAGTGCTAGAGATGGTAGCCAGGGGGCCTACGAGCAGTACTTC
cdr3_aa: CSARDGSQGAYEQYF

clone_size: NA
j_call: TRBJ2-7
d_call: NA
v_call: TRBV7-9
cdr3_nt: TGTGCCAGCAGCTTAGAAGTCGGAAATCTGGACGAGCAGTACTTC
cdr3_aa: CASSLEVGNLDEQYF

clone_size: NA
j_call: TRBJ1-1
d_call: NA
v_call: TRBV28
cdr3_nt: TGTGCCAGCAGTTTAAAGCTCGGCAGGGGTGACACTGAAGCTTTCTTT
cdr3_aa: CASSLKLGRGDTEAFF

clone_size: few
j_call: TRBJ2-1
d_call: NA
v_call: TRBV7-9
cdr3_nt: TGTGCGATGGACCTAGCCGCGGGATGGAATGAGCAGTTCTTC
cdr3_aa: CAMDLAAGWNEQFF

clone_size: NA
j_call: TRBJ2-2
d_call: NA
v_call: TRBV2
cdr3_nt: TGTGCCAGCATTCGGGGATACACCGGGGAGCTGTTTTTT
cdr3_aa: CASIRGYTGELFF

clone_size: NA
j_call: TRBJ1-4
d_call: NA
v_call: TRBV7-4
cdr3_nt: TGTGCCAGCAGCTCGGGGTCCACAGGGTCCTCTAATGAAAAACTGTTTTTT
cdr3_aa: CASSSGSTGSSNEKLFF

clone_size: once
j_call: TRBJ2-7
d_call: NA
v_call: TRBV28
cdr3_nt: TGTGCCAGCAGTTTAACCGGGAGAGGGGCGGGGGAGCAGTACTTC
cdr3_aa: CASSLTGRGAGEQYF

clone_size: NA
j_call: TRBJ2-7
d_call: NA
v_call: TRBV27
cdr3_nt: TGTGCCAGCAGTTTGCGCGGGTTAAGCGAGCAGTACTTC
cdr3_aa: CASSLRGLSEQYF

clone_size: NA
j_call: TRBJ2-3
d_call: NA
v_call: TRBV4-1
cdr3_nt: TGCGCCAGCAGCCTCCGGTCGTTGGGAGGCACAGATACGCAGTATTTT
cdr3_aa: CASSLRSLGGTDTQYF

clone_size: once
j_call: TRBJ1-2
d_call: TRBD1
v_call: TRBV2
cdr3_nt: TGTGCCACCAAATTGGAGGGACAGGGATTCGGCTACACCTTC
cdr3_aa: CATKLEGQGFGYTF

clone_size: NA
j_call: TRBJ2-1
d_call: NA
v_call: TRBV27
cdr3_nt: TGTGCCAGCAGTTTAGGACTCCGGTCCCACAATGAGCAGTTCTTC
cdr3_aa: CASSLGLRSHNEQFF

clone_size: NA
j_call: TRBJ2-2
d_call: TRBD2
v_call: TRBV9
cdr3_nt: TGTGCCAGCAGCGTAGTAGCGGGAGGTTCCGGGGAGCTGTTTTTT
cdr3_aa: CASSVVAGGSGELFF

clone_size: NA
j_call: TRBJ2-7
d_call: NA
v_call: TRBV7-9
cdr3_nt: TGTGCCAGCAGCTCCGGGCCTCGAGGGAACGAGCAGTACTTC
cdr3_aa: CASSSGPRGNEQYF

clone_size: NA
j_call: TRBJ1-2
d_call: NA
v_call: TRBV19
cdr3_nt: TGTGCCAGTAGTTCGGGAGGATCACTGGGCTACTATGGCTACACCTTC
cdr3_aa: CASSSGGSLGYYGYTF

clone_size: NA
j_call: TRBJ1-2
d_call: NA
v_call: TRBV10-1
cdr3_nt: TGCGCCAGCAGTGAGGATCGGCAGGGGATCAATGGCTACACCTTC
cdr3_aa: CASSEDRQGINGYTF

clone_size: few
j_call: TRBJ2-7
d_call: NA
v_call: TRBV7-8
cdr3_nt: TGTGCCAGCAGCTTAGAACCGGAGCAGTACTTC
cdr3_aa: CASSLEPEQYF

clone_size: NA
j_call: TRBJ2-5
d_call: TRBD1
v_call: TRBV28
cdr3_nt: TGTGCCAGCAGGTTACCCGGACAGGACCTCCAAGAGACCCAGTACTTC
cdr3_aa: CASRLPGQDLQETQYF